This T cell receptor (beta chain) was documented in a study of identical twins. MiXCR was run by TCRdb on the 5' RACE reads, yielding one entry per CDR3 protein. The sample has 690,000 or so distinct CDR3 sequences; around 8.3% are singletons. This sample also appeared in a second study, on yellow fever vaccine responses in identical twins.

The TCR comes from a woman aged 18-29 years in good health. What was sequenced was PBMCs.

The CDR3 sequence: CASSSPASKVEQFF. The DNA for the CDR3 is TGTGCCAGCAGTTCCCCCGCTAGTAAAGTTGAGCAGTTCTTC. This chain joins TRBV28 and TRBJ2-1, with D uncertain. Germline values: CDR1 MDHEN, CDR2 SYDVKM. The CDR3 extends over 14 amino acids. Between the trimmed V and J ends, which lost 4 bases and 9 bases, there was a span of 16 bases.